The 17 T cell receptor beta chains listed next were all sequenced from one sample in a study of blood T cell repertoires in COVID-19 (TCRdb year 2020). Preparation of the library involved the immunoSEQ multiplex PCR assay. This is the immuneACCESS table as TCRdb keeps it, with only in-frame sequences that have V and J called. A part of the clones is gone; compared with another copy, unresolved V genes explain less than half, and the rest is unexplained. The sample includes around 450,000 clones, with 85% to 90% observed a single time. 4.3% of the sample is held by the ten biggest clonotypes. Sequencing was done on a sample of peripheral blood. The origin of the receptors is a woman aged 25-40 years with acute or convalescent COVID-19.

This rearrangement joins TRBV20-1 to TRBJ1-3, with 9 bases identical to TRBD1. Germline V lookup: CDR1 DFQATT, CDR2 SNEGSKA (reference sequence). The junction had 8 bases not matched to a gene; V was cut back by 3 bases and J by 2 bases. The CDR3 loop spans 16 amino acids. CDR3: CSASSAGQGTGNTIYF. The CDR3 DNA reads TGCAGTGCTAGTTCAGCTGGACAGGGGACTGGAAACACCATATATTTT.

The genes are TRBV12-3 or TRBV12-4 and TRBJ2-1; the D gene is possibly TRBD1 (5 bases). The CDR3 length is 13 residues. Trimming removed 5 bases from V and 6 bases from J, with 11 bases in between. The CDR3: CASSRDRLNEQFF. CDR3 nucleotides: TGTGCCAGCAGTCGCGACAGACTCAATGAGCAGTTCTTC.

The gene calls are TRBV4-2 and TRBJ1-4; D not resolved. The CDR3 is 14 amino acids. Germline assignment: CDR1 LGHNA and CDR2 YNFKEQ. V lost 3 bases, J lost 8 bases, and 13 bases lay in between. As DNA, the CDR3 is TGTGCCAGCAGCCACTCCTCGCCAGGAGAAAAACTGTTTTTT. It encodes CASSHSSPGEKLFF.

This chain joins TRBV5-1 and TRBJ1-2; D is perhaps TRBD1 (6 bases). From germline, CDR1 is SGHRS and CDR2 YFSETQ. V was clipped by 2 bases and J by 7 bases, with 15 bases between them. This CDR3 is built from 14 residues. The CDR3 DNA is TGCGCCAGCAGCTTTACAGGGATTTCGGGTGGCTACACCTTC. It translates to CASSFTGISGGYTF.

The CDR3 reads CASSYSRASDGYTF. DNA of the CDR3: TGTGCCAGCAGTTACTCGAGGGCTTCAGATGGCTACACCTTC. The V and J genes are TRBV6-5 and TRBJ1-2; the D is unclear. Germline assignment: CDR1 MNHEY and CDR2 SVGAGI. Trimming pared 0 bases from V and 6 bases from J, leaving 11 bases between. The CDR3 is 14 amino acids.

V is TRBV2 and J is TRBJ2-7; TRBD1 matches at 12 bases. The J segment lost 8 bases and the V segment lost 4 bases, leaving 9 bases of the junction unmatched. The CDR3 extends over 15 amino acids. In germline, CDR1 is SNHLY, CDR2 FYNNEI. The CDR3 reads CASSVPGTGGAKQYF. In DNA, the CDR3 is TGTGCCAGCAGTGTACCCGGGACAGGGGGCGCCAAGCAGTACTTC.

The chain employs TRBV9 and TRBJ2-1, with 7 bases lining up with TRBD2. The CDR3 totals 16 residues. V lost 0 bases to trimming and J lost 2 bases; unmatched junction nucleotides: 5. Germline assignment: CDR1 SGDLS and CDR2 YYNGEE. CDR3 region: CASSVGGLAAYNEQFF. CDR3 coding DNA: TGTGCCAGCAGCGTAGGAGGGCTAGCGGCCTACAATGAGCAGTTCTTC.

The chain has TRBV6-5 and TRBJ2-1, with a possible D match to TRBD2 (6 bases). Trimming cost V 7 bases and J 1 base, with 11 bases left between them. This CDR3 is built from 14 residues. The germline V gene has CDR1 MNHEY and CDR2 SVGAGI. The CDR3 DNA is TGTGCCAGCATAAGGGACTTATCCTACAATGAGCAGTTCTTC. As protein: CASIRDLSYNEQFF.

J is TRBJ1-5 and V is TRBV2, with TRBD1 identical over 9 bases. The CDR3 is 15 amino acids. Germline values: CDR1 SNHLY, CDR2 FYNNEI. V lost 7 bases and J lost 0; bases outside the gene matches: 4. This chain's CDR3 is CASKGQGISNQPQHF. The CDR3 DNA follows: TGTGCCAGCAAGGGACAGGGAATTAGCAATCAGCCCCAGCATTTT.

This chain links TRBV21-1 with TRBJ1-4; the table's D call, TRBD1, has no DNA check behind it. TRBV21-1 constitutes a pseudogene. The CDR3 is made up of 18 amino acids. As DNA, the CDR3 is TGTGCCAGCAGCAAAGCGGGGGGAGACAGGGCGGTTGGCGAAAAACTGTTTTTT. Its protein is CASSKAGGDRAVGEKLFF.

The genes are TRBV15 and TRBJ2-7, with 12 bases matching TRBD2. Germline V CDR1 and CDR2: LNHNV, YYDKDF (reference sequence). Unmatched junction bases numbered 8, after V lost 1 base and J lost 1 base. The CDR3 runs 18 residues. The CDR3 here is CATSRARKTSGGSYEQYF. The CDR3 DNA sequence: TGTGCCACCAGCAGAGCCCGGAAGACTAGCGGGGGTTCCTACGAGCAGTACTTC.

Here the CDR3 reads CASSYEEGHTYEQYF. In nucleotides, the CDR3 is TGTGCCAGCAGTTACGAGGAAGGCCACACCTACGAGCAGTACTTC. V is TRBV6-5 and J is TRBJ2-7, with no clear D. CDR3 size: 15 residues. Germline lookup yields CDR1 MNHEY and CDR2 SVGAGI. V lost 2 bases and J lost 2, with 13 bases in between.

Here the CDR3 DNA reads TGTGCCAGCAGCCCGCGACTAGCGGGGAACACAGATACGCAGTATTTT. This gives the protein CASSPRLAGNTDTQYF. The V and J genes are TRBV9 and TRBJ2-3; 11 positions match TRBD2. After removal of 4 bases from V and 2 bases from J, the junction contained 6 bases not matched to a gene. Germline V CDR1 and CDR2: SGDLS, YYNGEE. The CDR3 spans 16 residues.

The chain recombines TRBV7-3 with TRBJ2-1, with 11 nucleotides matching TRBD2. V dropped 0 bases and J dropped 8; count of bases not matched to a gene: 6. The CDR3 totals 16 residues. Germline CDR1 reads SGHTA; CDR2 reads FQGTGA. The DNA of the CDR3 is TGTGCCAGCAGCTTAACCGTAGCGGGGGGGCTCGATGAGCAGTTCTTC. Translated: CASSLTVAGGLDEQFF.

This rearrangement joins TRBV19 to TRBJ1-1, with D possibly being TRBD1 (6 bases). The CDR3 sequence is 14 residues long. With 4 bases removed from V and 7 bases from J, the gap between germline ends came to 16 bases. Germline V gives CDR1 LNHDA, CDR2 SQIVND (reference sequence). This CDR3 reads CASSNTGQGGEAFF. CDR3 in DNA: TGTGCCAGTAGTAACACAGGGCAAGGTGGTGAAGCTTTCTTT.

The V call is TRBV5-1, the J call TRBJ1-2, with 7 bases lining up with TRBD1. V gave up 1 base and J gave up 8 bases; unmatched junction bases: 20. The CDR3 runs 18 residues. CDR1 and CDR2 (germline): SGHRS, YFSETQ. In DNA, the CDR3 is TGCGCCAGCAGCTTGCCACCGGGACAGTCCGGGTTAGGGGGCGGCTACACCTTC. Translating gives CASSLPPGQSGLGGGYTF.

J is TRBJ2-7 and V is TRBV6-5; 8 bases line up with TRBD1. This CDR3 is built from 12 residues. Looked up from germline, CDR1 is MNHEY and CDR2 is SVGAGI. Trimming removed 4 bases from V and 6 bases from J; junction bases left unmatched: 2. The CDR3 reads CASSSTGGEQYF. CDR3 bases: TGTGCCAGCAGTTCAACAGGGGGCGAGCAGTACTTC.